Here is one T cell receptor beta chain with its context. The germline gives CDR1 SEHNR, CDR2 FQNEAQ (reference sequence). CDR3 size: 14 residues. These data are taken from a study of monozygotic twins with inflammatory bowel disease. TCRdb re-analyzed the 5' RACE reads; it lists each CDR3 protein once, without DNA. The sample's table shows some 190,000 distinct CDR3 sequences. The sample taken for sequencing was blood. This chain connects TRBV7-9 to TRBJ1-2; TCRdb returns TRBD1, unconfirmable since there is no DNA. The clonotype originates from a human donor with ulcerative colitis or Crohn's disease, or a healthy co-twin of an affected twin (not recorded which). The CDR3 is CASSLDRDSRGYTF.